This is a list of T cell receptor beta chains from one sample in a study of blood T cell repertoires in COVID-19. Measured with immunoSEQ multiplex PCR; TCRdb has only the in-frame clones, and not every one. The sample holds around 150,000 clones, less than 90% seen once. Sequencing used peripheral blood. Every receptor here comes from a human donor with COVID-19, enrolled during active disease. The donor label of this sample is uncertain. The CDR3 runs from the conserved cysteine through the conserved F or W. The order of the fields is D gene, clone size, J gene, V gene, CDR3 DNA, CDR3 protein. A D gene is named only where the DNA matches it firmly. Expanded clones are given a class, and other clones once, few, many or no size at all.

>NA|NA|TRBJ1-6|TRBV7-6
TGTGCCAGCAGCTCAGGACAGCTAGGGGATTCACCCCTCCACTTT
CASSSGQLGDSPLHF
>TRBD1|NA|TRBJ2-1|TRBV7-2
TGTGCCAGCAGCCCACCCCGGACAGGGGGCTACAATGAGCAGTTCTTC
CASSPPRTGGYNEQFF
>NA|NA|TRBJ1-3|TRBV4-2
TGTGCCAGCAGCCAAGATTCCTCGGGGGCGGGGGGCACCATATATTTT
CASSQDSSGAGGTIYF
>NA|many|TRBJ2-5|TRBV11-2
TGTGCCAGCAGCCTGCTGGCCTCGGCCAGGCGAGAGACCCAGTACTTC
CASSLLASARRETQYF
>TRBD1|few|TRBJ2-1|TRBV25-1
TGTGCCAGCAGTGAACCGGGACAGGGGGAGTTTTACAATGAGCAGTTCTTC
CASSEPGQGEFYNEQFF
>NA|NA|TRBJ2-5|TRBV19
TGTGCCAGTAGGGAACAGGAGACCCAGTACTTC
CASREQETQYF
>TRBD1|NA|TRBJ1-2|TRBV6-5
TGTGCCAGCAATCGGGGACAGCTCTATGGCTACACCTTC
CASNRGQLYGYTF
>TRBD1|once|TRBJ2-1|TRBV7-3
TGTGCCAGCAGCTTAATGGGACAGACCTACAATGAGCAGTTCTTC
CASSLMGQTYNEQFF
>NA|NA|TRBJ1-1|TRBV7-8
TGTGCCAGCAGCCAAGTCAGGGCTCCGAACACTGAAGCTTTCTTT
CASSQVRAPNTEAFF
>TRBD1|NA|TRBJ1-2|TRBV5-4
TGTGCCAGCAGCCCCATGGGACAGGCTAACTATGGCTACACCTTC
CASSPMGQANYGYTF
>TRBD1|NA|TRBJ2-7|TRBV6-2/TRBV6-3
TGTGCCAGCAGTTACGATGGACAGGGGGGATACGAGCAGTACTTC
CASSYDGQGGYEQYF
>TRBD2|NA|TRBJ2-3|TRBV5-1
TGCGCCAGCAGCTACGTACGGGGGGATGCAGATACGCAGTATTTT
CASSYVRGDADTQYF
>NA|NA|TRBJ2-3|TRBV9
TGTGCCAGCAGCCCTCCAAAACAGGGTGTCGTGGATACGCAGTATTTT
CASSPPKQGVVDTQYF
>NA|NA|TRBJ2-1|TRBV7-3
TGTGCCAGCAGCTTCGGGAGAAACAATGAGCAGTTCTTC
CASSFGRNNEQFF
>NA|once|TRBJ1-5|TRBV2
TGTGCCATCGGACAGTTTAGCAATCAGCCCCAGCATTTT
CAIGQFSNQPQHF
>NA|NA|TRBJ1-5|TRBV10-3
TGTGCCATCAGTGGGGGGCCGGGCAATCAGCCCCAGCATTTT
CAISGGPGNQPQHF
>TRBD2|NA|TRBJ2-1|TRBV6-5
TGTGCCAGCAGCTTTTCGGGACTAGAGTATAATGAGCAGTTCTTC
CASSFSGLEYNEQFF
>TRBD1|NA|TRBJ1-2|TRBV4-1
TGCGCCAGCAGCCTGACCCGACAGGGAAGGAATGGCTACACCTTC
CASSLTRQGRNGYTF